This T cell receptor (beta chain) stems from a study of PD-1 blockade in classical Hodgkin lymphoma. V lost 4 bases to trimming and J lost 5 bases, with 16 bases between them. Germline assignment: CDR1 SGDLS and CDR2 YYNGEE. This CDR3 is built from 15 residues. Worth noting for this clone: The antigen is undetermined.

Time point reported: newly diagnosed, previously untreated cHL patient sample. Data came from immunoSEQ multiplex PCR; TCRdb stores just in-frame clones and leaves some out. Altogether 20,000 to 25,000 clones are present, approximately 94% being singletons, with the ten largest covering approximately 5%. General study points: Reported baseline diversity: healthy donors highest, relapsed/refractory patients lowest.

The chain recombines TRBV9 with TRBJ2-1, with a weak D call TRBD1 (5 bases). The sequencing sample was made of peripheral blood mononuclear cells (PBMCs). This TCR was recovered from a human donor with classical Hodgkin lymphoma. In DNA form, the CDR3 reads TGTGCCAGCAGCCCGACGGTGGGGCAAGACAATGAGCAGTTCTTC. Encoded protein: CASSPTVGQDNEQFF.